These 26 T cell receptor beta chains were sequenced from one sample in a study of identifying expanded T cells in peripheral blood. Clones were sequenced by immunoSEQ multiplex PCR, and TCRdb holds only the in-frame ones, with some missing. The sample yields some 96,000 clones, about 87% seen once. The sample comprised blood. The receptors stem from a person aged 18-69 years in good health.

This clone was found once. V gene TRBV6-5 combines with J gene TRBJ1-1; D is ambiguous. V dropped 8 bases and J dropped 0 bases, with 16 bases sitting between them. This CDR3 is built from 15 residues. Germline-derived CDR1 and CDR2 are MNHEY and SVGAGI. The CDR3 DNA is TGTGCCAGCGGTAGGGAAGCCGGAGTGAACACTGAAGCTTTCTTT. This gives the protein CASGREAGVNTEAFF.

The chain joins TRBV13 to TRBJ2-7, with 8 nucleotides matching TRBD2. Germline loops: CDR1 PRHDT, CDR2 FYEKMQ (reference sequence). The CDR3 totals 17 residues. The V and J ends lost 5 bases and 3 bases, in that order; junction bases with no gene match: 15. The CDR3 region is CASSPGGFSGNIYEQYF. The CDR3 coding sequence is TGTGCCAGCAGCCCGGGGGGCTTTAGCGGGAATATCTACGAGCAGTACTTC.

The V call is TRBV4-2, the J call TRBJ2-5; 8 nucleotides match TRBD2. Germline V gene sequence: CDR1 LGHNA, CDR2 YNFKEQ. The CDR3 has 21 residues. Trimming took 0 bases from V and 5 from J; bases not matched to a gene: 23. The CDR3 DNA follows: TGTGCCAGCAGCCAAGAAGCCTCCCTAGCGGGCAAGGGAAGGTTCGCGGAGACCCAGTACTTC. Protein: CASSQEASLAGKGRFAETQYF.

The rearrangement links TRBV7-9 to TRBJ1-2; 9 bases fit TRBD1. V lost 5 bases, J lost 8 bases, and 15 bases stayed unmatched. The V gene's germline CDR1 is SEHNR and CDR2 FQNEAQ (reference sequence). CDR3 length equals 16 residues. Written as DNA, the CDR3 is TGTGCCAGCAGCGTAGACCAGGGACAGGGTCTAAGCGGCTACACCTTC. The encoded protein is CASSVDQGQGLSGYTF. Together with reference TRBV7-9 and TRBJ1-2, the CDR3 gives the full variable domain: DTGVSQNPRHKITKRGQNVTFRCDPISEHNRLYWYRQTLGQGPEFLTYFQNEAQLEKSRLLSDRFSAERPKGSFSTLEIQRTEQGDSAMYLCASSVDQGQGLSGYTFGSGTRLTVV.

The chain is built from TRBV7-9 and TRBJ1-3; D uncertain. Germline V CDR1 and CDR2: SEHNR, FQNEAQ (reference sequence). V was cut by 5 bases and J by 5 bases, with 16 bases left in between. The CDR3 consists of 15 residues. CDR3 in DNA: TGTGCCAGCAGCCTTCCGACGGGTCGAAGAAACACCATATATTTT. This gives the protein CASSLPTGRRNTIYF.

This chain joins TRBV13 and TRBJ2-3; 7 bases agree with TRBD1. In germline, CDR1 is PRHDT, CDR2 FYEKMQ (reference sequence). V dropped 5 bases and J dropped 0; count of bases not matched to a gene: 8. The CDR3 spans 16 residues. CDR3 bases: TGTGCCAGCAGCCCAGGGGACAGACCTAGCACAGATACGCAGTATTTT. Residues: CASSPGDRPSTDTQYF.

This rearrangement joins TRBV18 to TRBJ2-6; no clear D gene. In germline, CDR1 is KGHSH, CDR2 LQKENI. This CDR3 is 18 amino acids long. The V and J ends lost 2 bases and 1 base respectively, with 15 bases between them. CDR3 coding DNA: TGTGCCAGCTCACCAAGATCGGGCCAGGAGTCTGGGGCCAACGTCCTGACTTTC. This sequence encodes CASSPRSGQESGANVLTF.

This clone was seen a single time. The chain joins TRBV29-1 to TRBJ1-3, with 7 bases identical to TRBD1. The germline V gene has CDR1 SQVTM and CDR2 ANQGSEA. CDR3 length equals 14 residues. Trimming removed 4 bases from V and 2 bases from J; junction bases left unmatched: 5. The CDR3 DNA follows: TGCAGCGTTGGTGGGACAGTGACTGGAAACACCATATATTTT. Protein: CSVGGTVTGNTIYF.

The V gene is TRBV10-1, the J gene TRBJ2-1; 9 bases agree with TRBD1. This CDR3 comprises 13 residues. Germline-derived CDR1 and CDR2 are WNHNN and SYGVQD (reference sequence). Germline trimming cut 8 bases from V and 8 bases from J; bases unmatched to any gene: 7. The CDR3 DNA reads TGCGCCAGCGGATTACAGGGGGCCGATGAGCAGTTCTTC. Translation: CASGLQGADEQFF.

The chain carries TRBV9 and TRBJ2-2, with 7 bases identical to TRBD1. The junction had 9 bases not matched to a gene; V was cut back by 2 bases and J by 5 bases. Per the germline V gene, CDR1 is SGDLS and CDR2 is YYNGEE. The CDR3 sequence is 16 residues long. The CDR3 here is CASSVRTGASTGELFF. The CDR3 DNA sequence: TGTGCCAGCAGCGTTCGGACAGGCGCGAGTACCGGGGAGCTGTTTTTT. Full variable domain (rest looked up from reference TRBV9 and TRBJ2-2): DSGVTQTPKHLITATGQRVTLRCSPRSGDLSVYWYQQSLDQGLQFLIQYYNGEERAKGNILERFSAQQFPDLHSELNLSSLELGDSALYFCASSVRTGASTGELFFGEGSRLTVL.

This rearrangement joins TRBV15 to TRBJ2-7; no firm D call. The CDR3 sequence is 14 residues long. Germline-derived CDR1 and CDR2 are LNHNV and YYDKDF (reference sequence). Trimming took 0 bases from V and 3 from J, leaving 9 bases between them. CDR3 sequence (DNA): TGTGCCACCAGCAGAGACGGTGGCCTCTACGAGCAGTACTTC. It codes for CATSRDGGLYEQYF.

This clone was observed once. The J gene is TRBJ2-1, the V gene TRBV5-1; D is unresolved. CDR3 length equals 15 residues. V was clipped by 4 bases and J by 2 bases, with 13 bases between them. CDR1 and CDR2 (germline): SGHRS, YFSETQ. The CDR3 DNA reads TGCGCCAGCAGCGAGGACGAACGGACCTACAATGAGCAGTTCTTC. Protein: CASSEDERTYNEQFF. The full variable domain, its missing parts supplied by reference TRBV5-1 and TRBJ2-1, is KAGVTQTPRYLIKTRGQQVTLSCSPISGHRSVSWYQQTPGQGLQFLFEYFSETQRNKGNFPGRFSGRQFSNSRSEMNVSTLELGDSALYLCASSEDERTYNEQFFGPGTRLTVL.

This chain uses TRBV6-1 with TRBJ1-1, with a tentative D call TRBD1 (5 bases). The CDR3 contains 15 residues. The germline V and J ends were trimmed by 5 bases and 4 bases, with 17 bases remaining between them. Germline CDR1 is MNHNS and CDR2 is SASEGT. CDR3 in DNA: TGTGCCAGCAGTCCCTCTCAAGTGGGGGGCACTGAAGCTTTCTTT. It codes for CASSPSQVGGTEAFF.

CDR3 loop: CASSYPTEYNEQFF. Here the CDR3 DNA reads TGTGCCAGCAGTTACCCGACAGAATACAATGAGCAGTTCTTC. V usage is TRBV6-6 and J usage is TRBJ2-1; D may be TRBD1 (5 bases). Per germline, CDR1 MNHNY and CDR2 SVGAGI (reference sequence). V shed 2 bases and J shed 4 bases, with 9 bases lying between them. CDR3 length equals 14 residues.

V gene TRBV10-3 combines with J gene TRBJ1-4, with D tentatively TRBD1 (6 bases). The V and J ends lost 0 bases and 5 bases respectively, with 10 bases between them. Per germline, CDR1 ENHRY and CDR2 SYGVKD. This CDR3 comprises 15 residues. DNA of the CDR3: TGTGCCATCAGTGAGTCGGGGGCGATAAATGAAAAACTGTTTTTT. Translation gives CAISESGAINEKLFF.

The J gene is TRBJ1-1, the V gene TRBV4-2; unclear D gene. Trimming removed 4 bases at V and 3 bases at J, with 15 bases between. CDR3 length: 15 amino acids. Looked up from germline, CDR1 is LGHNA and CDR2 is YNFKEQ. For the CDR3, the DNA is TGTGCCAGCAGCCGACGTGTTTGGCAGGACACTGAAGCTTTCTTT. Translating it yields CASSRRVWQDTEAFF.

The J gene is TRBJ2-7, the V gene TRBV11-3; 9 positions match TRBD1. V dropped 5 bases and J dropped 2; count of bases not matched to a gene: 7. The CDR3 spans 15 residues. Germline lookup yields CDR1 SGHNT and CDR2 YENEEA. The CDR3 is CASSPGGQGTYEQYF. As DNA, the CDR3 is TGTGCCAGCAGCCCGGGGGGACAGGGAACCTACGAGCAGTACTTC.

The chain carries TRBV28 and TRBJ2-1; 12 nucleotides agree with TRBD1. Germline trimming cut 3 bases from V and 2 bases from J; bases unmatched to any gene: 5. CDR3 length equals 17 residues. Germline CDR1 and CDR2: MDHEN and SYDVKM. The CDR3 protein is CASSFLGTGGAYNEQFF. DNA for the CDR3: TGTGCCAGCAGTTTTTTGGGGACAGGGGGCGCCTACAATGAGCAGTTCTTC.

This chain joins TRBV5-1 and TRBJ1-1; D gene uncertain. Trimming removed 0 bases at V and 8 bases at J, with 11 bases between. CDR1 and CDR2 from the germline V gene are SGHRS and YFSETQ. This CDR3 contains 13 residues. The CDR3 region is CASSLGQKGEAFF. CDR3 bases: TGCGCCAGCAGCTTGGGCCAGAAGGGAGAAGCTTTCTTT.

The J gene is TRBJ1-5, the V gene TRBV11-2, with 8 bases fitting TRBD1. The length of the CDR3 is 16 residues. The trim removed 5 bases at V and 3 bases at J, leaving 9 bases unmatched. Germline V gene data show CDR1 as SGHAT and CDR2 as FQNNGV. The CDR3 sequence: CASSDEQGGNNQPQHF. The CDR3 DNA reads TGTGCCAGCAGCGATGAACAGGGGGGAAACAATCAGCCCCAGCATTTT.

The chain employs TRBV19 and TRBJ1-1; 7 positions agree with TRBD1. V lost 7 bases and J lost 1; bases outside the gene matches: 12. Germline V gene sequence: CDR1 LNHDA, CDR2 SQIVND (reference sequence). CDR3 size: 16 residues. CDR3 in DNA: TGTGCCAGTAAACCTGTGGGGGACAGAGAGAACACTGAAGCTTTCTTT. Its protein is CASKPVGDRENTEAFF.

A remark on this clone: Other DNA sequences in the same sample also yield this CDR3. The DNA for the CDR3 is TGTGCAAGGCGGTCGGGGGGAGGGTCCTACAATGAGCAGTTCTTC. Its protein product is CARRSGGGSYNEQFF. V usage is TRBV12-2 and J usage is TRBJ2-1; TRBD2 reflects the table's D call only, with no check against the DNA. TRBV12-2 is a known pseudogene. The length of the CDR3 is 15 residues.

The gene calls are TRBV4-2 and TRBJ1-1; D perhaps matches TRBD1 (5 bases). The V gene lost 0 bases and the J gene lost 7 bases, with 9 bases spanning the gap. The germline V gene encodes CDR1 LGHNA and CDR2 YNFKEQ. This CDR3 region has 13 residues. CDR3 sequence (DNA): TGTGCCAGCAGCCAAGATGAAACAGGTGAAGCTTTCTTT. It yields the protein CASSQDETGEAFF.

The CDR3 DNA is TGTGCCAGCTCACCGGAGGGAATGAACACTGAAGCTTTCTTT. Its translation is CASSPEGMNTEAFF. The V call is TRBV18, the J call TRBJ1-1, with D unresolved. The V and J ends lost 3 bases and 0 bases respectively, with 8 bases between them. This CDR3 has 14 residues. Germline V gives CDR1 KGHSH, CDR2 LQKENI.

The chain employs TRBV6-1 and TRBJ1-2; no definite D call. V was trimmed by 2 bases and J by 1 base, leaving 11 bases between them. Germline CDR1 is MNHNS and CDR2 is SASEGT. This CDR3 comprises 15 residues. The CDR3 protein is CASSEYRDLNYGYTF. Written as DNA, the CDR3 is TGTGCCAGCAGTGAATATAGAGACCTTAACTATGGCTACACCTTC.

This rearrangement joins TRBV5-4 to TRBJ2-7; 9 nucleotides line up with TRBD2. Germline CDR1 SGHNT, CDR2 YYREEE (reference sequence). The CDR3 is 14 residues long. V shed 4 bases and J 4 bases; nucleotides not matched to a gene: 6. The CDR3: CASSLGTSLYEQYF. The CDR3 DNA sequence: TGTGCCAGCAGCCTCGGGACTAGCTTGTACGAGCAGTACTTC.